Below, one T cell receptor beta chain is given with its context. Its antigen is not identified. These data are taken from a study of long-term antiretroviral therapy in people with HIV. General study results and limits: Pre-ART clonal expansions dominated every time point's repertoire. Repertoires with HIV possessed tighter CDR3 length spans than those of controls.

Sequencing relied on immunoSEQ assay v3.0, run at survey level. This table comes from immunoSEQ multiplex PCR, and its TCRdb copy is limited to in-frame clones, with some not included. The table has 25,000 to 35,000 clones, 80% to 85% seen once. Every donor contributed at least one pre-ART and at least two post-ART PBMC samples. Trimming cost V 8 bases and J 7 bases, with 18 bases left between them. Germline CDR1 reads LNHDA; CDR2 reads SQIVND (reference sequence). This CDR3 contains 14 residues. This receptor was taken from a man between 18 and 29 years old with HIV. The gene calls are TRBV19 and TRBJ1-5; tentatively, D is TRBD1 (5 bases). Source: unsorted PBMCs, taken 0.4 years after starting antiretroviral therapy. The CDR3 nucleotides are TGTGCCAGTTCTGAACAGGCGCTGGACCAGCCCCAGCATTTT. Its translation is CASSEQALDQPQHF.